The 15 T cell receptor beta chains below all came from one sample that was sequenced in a study of blood T cell repertoires in COVID-19. The repertoire was sequenced with immunoSEQ multiplex PCR; TCRdb's copy has only in-frame clones and lacks some. The repertoire holds roughly 190,000 clones, around 76% seen once, with around 8% in the top ten. The sequencing input was peripheral blood. The receptor source for this set is a woman aged 55-69 years with COVID-19, enrolled during active disease.

The rearrangement links TRBV13 to TRBJ2-7; 14 bases agree with TRBD2. Germline V lookup: CDR1 PRHDT, CDR2 FYEKMQ (reference sequence). The CDR3 covers 14 residues. With V trimmed by 5 bases and J by 8 bases, 5 bases remained unmatched. The CDR3 spells CASSLRLAGGKQYV. The CDR3 DNA reads TGTGCCAGCAGCCTCCGACTAGCGGGGGGGAAGCAGTACGTC.

The chain couples TRBV10-3 to TRBJ1-1; a weak D match, TRBD1 (5 bases). Trimming left V 6 bases short and J 0 bases short, with 8 bases between. This CDR3 spans 13 amino acids. Germline V gene lookup returns CDR1 ENHRY and CDR2 SYGVKD. The CDR3 bases are TGTGCCATCAGGACAGAGTTGAACACTGAAGCTTTCTTT. Translating it yields CAIRTELNTEAFF.

The chain combines TRBV5-6 with TRBJ2-3, with a possible D match to TRBD2 (6 bases). Germline V gene data show CDR1 as SGHDT and CDR2 as YYEEEE. The CDR3 spans 16 residues. Trimming pared 2 bases from V and 4 bases from J, leaving 17 bases between. The CDR3 nucleotides are TGTGCCAGCAGCTTCTCGGCTAGCGTGAGTTCAGATACGCAGTATTTT. Amino acid sequence: CASSFSASVSSDTQYF.

This CDR3 reads CASSLKETQYF. In DNA form, the CDR3 reads TGTGCCAGCAGTCTTAAAGAGACCCAGTACTTC. J is TRBJ2-5 and V is TRBV12-3 or TRBV12-4, with no clear D. Trimming left V 5 bases short and J 3 bases short, with 4 bases between. The CDR3 is 11 amino acids.

The rearrangement uses TRBV5-6 and TRBJ2-6, with 7 positions matching TRBD1. There are 16 residues in the CDR3. Germline CDR1 SGHDT, CDR2 YYEEEE. Losses at the gene ends were 2 bases for V and 0 bases for J; bases not matched to a gene: 2. The DNA for the CDR3 is TGTGCCAGCAGCTTCGGGACAGCCTCTGGGGCCAACGTCCTGACTTTC. Translated: CASSFGTASGANVLTF.

The chain uses TRBV19 and TRBJ2-7; TRBD1 matches 7 bases. Germline V lookup: CDR1 LNHDA, CDR2 SQIVND (reference sequence). The CDR3 contains 13 residues. The ends lost 11 bases at V and 5 bases at J; junction bases unmatched: 12. The CDR3 loop is CAGTSRGQDEQYV. DNA of the CDR3: TGTGCCGGGACCTCTAGGGGGCAAGACGAGCAGTACGTC.

The rearrangement uses TRBV5-6 and TRBJ1-2, with TRBD1 matching over 8 bases. V lost 6 bases and J lost 4; bases outside the gene matches: 8. Germline CDR1 is SGHDT and CDR2 is YYEEEE. CDR3 length: 14 residues. The CDR3 sequence: CASNPGQGAYGYTF. Written as DNA, the CDR3 is TGTGCCAGCAACCCTGGACAGGGTGCCTATGGCTACACCTTC.

The chain is built from TRBV21-1 and TRBJ1-1. TRBV21-1 represents a pseudogene. CDR3 size: 17 residues. The CDR3 DNA reads TGTGCCAGCAGCAAAGGGAGAGGGAGGATCCCGAACACTGAAGCTTTCTTT. Amino acid sequence: CASSKGRGRIPNTEAFF.

V is TRBV30 and J is TRBJ1-3; perhaps TRBD1 as D (6 bases). The CDR3 sequence is 14 residues long. The germline V and J ends were trimmed by 1 base and 0 bases, with 7 bases remaining between them. Germline CDR1 is GTSNPN and CDR2 is SVGIG (reference sequence). In DNA, the CDR3 is TGTGCCTGGAGTGCCAGGGGCTCTGGAAACACCATATATTTT. It codes for CAWSARGSGNTIYF.

The chain recombines TRBV29-1 with TRBJ2-7, with 10 nucleotides matching TRBD2. The germline CDR1 and CDR2 sequences are SQVTM and ANQGSEA. V was clipped by 6 bases and J by 2 bases; unmatched bases: 13. CDR3 length: 16 residues. DNA of the CDR3: TGCAGCGTACTAACCCTAAGCGGGAGGGCCGCCTACGAGCAGTACTTC. Translation gives CSVLTLSGRAAYEQYF.

V is TRBV4-1 and J is TRBJ1-2; TRBD1 is a possible D gene (6 bases). CDR1 and CDR2 (germline): MGHRA, YSYEKL. The CDR3 has 14 amino acids. Trimming pared 0 bases from V and 8 bases from J, leaving 13 bases between. The CDR3 reads CASSQDAGARGYTF. CDR3 DNA sequence: TGCGCCAGCAGCCAAGATGCAGGGGCCAGGGGCTACACCTTC.

The rearrangement joins TRBV19 to TRBJ1-5, with TRBD1 identical over 7 bases. Trimming took 4 bases from V and 7 from J; bases not matched to a gene: 7. CDR1 is LNHDA and CDR2 is SQIVND in the germline V gene (reference sequence). This CDR3 spans 14 amino acids. The CDR3 here is CASSRTGVGQPQHF. As DNA, the CDR3 is TGTGCCAGTAGTAGAACAGGGGTCGGGCAGCCCCAGCATTTT.

This clone was detected only once. This chain links TRBV28 with TRBJ2-5, with 11 positions matching TRBD2. The germline V gene has CDR1 MDHEN and CDR2 SYDVKM. V was clipped by 2 bases and J by 6 bases; unmatched bases: 11. The CDR3 spans 17 residues. The CDR3 nucleotides are TGTGCCAGCAGTTTACCCGGCCTAGCGGGGGGTTCACAGACCCAGTACTTC. It is translated as CASSLPGLAGGSQTQYF. Supplemented by reference TRBV28 and TRBJ2-5, the full variable domain reads DVKVTQSSRYLVKRTGEKVFLECVQDMDHENMFWYRQDPGLGLRLIYFSYDVKMKEKGDIPEGYSVSREKKERFSLILESASTNQTSMYLCASSLPGLAGGSQTQYFGPGTRLLVL.

J is TRBJ1-3 and V is TRBV7-9; 7 bases match TRBD1. Germline-derived CDR1 and CDR2 are SEHNR and FQNEAQ (reference sequence). J lost 0 bases, V lost 10 bases, and 6 bases had no gene match. This CDR3 has 14 amino acids. CDR3 in DNA: TGTGCCATCGGGACAGAACCCTCTGGAAACACCATATATTTT. This encodes CAIGTEPSGNTIYF.

The V gene is TRBV6-1, the J gene TRBJ2-4; 7 positions match TRBD1. The trim removed 2 bases at V and 0 bases at J, leaving 16 bases unmatched. The germline gives CDR1 MNHNS, CDR2 SASEGT. The CDR3 totals 20 residues. DNA of the CDR3: TGTGCCAGCAGTGAATCATTTGGGACAGAGGCCTTTTTAGCCAAAAACATTCAGTACTTC. This translates into CASSESFGTEAFLAKNIQYF.